One sample yielded the 20 T cell receptor beta chains listed below, sequenced in a study of long-term antiretroviral therapy in people with HIV. Run at survey level, the immunoSEQ assay was version v3.0. Profiling relied on immunoSEQ multiplex PCR, and the TCRdb table lists in-frame clones only, not all of them. The sample has approximately 7,200 clones, about 70% seen once. Specimen: unsorted PBMCs, collected around 11 months before starting antiretroviral therapy. Receptor source: a man aged 35 to 55 with HIV.

The gene calls are TRBV2 and TRBJ2-7; D is possibly TRBD2 (6 bases). V was pared by 4 bases and J by 4 bases, with 14 bases between. Germline V gene lookup returns CDR1 SNHLY and CDR2 FYNNEI. CDR3 size: 14 residues. CDR3 region: CASSGWGGSYEQYF. The CDR3 DNA reads as TGTGCCAGCAGTGGATGGGGAGGTAGTTACGAGCAGTACTTC. Filled out from reference TRBV2 and TRBJ2-7, the complete variable domain reads EPEVTQTPSHQVTQMGQEVILRCVPISNHLYFYWYRQILGQKVEFLVSFYNNEISEKSEIFDDQFSVERPDGSNFTLKIRSTKLEDSAMYFCASSGWGGSYEQYFGPGTRLTVT.

J is TRBJ2-1 and V is TRBV7-2, with D perhaps matching TRBD2 (5 bases). The CDR3 runs to 13 residues. The V gene lost 4 bases and the J gene lost 8 bases, with 12 bases spanning the gap. The germline V gene has CDR1 SGHTA and CDR2 FQGNSA. The CDR3 sequence is CASSSTSGYEQFF. The CDR3 bases are TGTGCCAGCAGCTCGACAAGCGGATATGAGCAGTTCTTC.

This sequence joins TRBV18 and TRBJ1-4, with D possibly being TRBD1 (6 bases). The germline V gene has CDR1 KGHSH and CDR2 LQKENI. The V end was cut by 2 bases, the J end by 10 bases, with 14 bases between. The CDR3 totals 14 residues. The CDR3 reads CASSPNRDGVKLFF. CDR3 in DNA: TGTGCCAGCTCACCAAACAGGGATGGGGTAAAACTGTTTTTT.

A few counts support this clone. The chain couples TRBV19 to TRBJ2-7; no clear D. The CDR3 runs to 13 residues. CDR1 LNHDA and CDR2 SQIVND come from the germline V gene (reference sequence). V lost 5 bases to trimming and J lost 1 base, with 9 bases between them. Here the CDR3 reads CASSSDPSYEQYF. In DNA form, the CDR3 reads TGTGCCAGTAGTTCAGACCCATCCTACGAGCAGTACTTC.

This chain links TRBV5-4 with TRBJ2-7; 14 bases line up with TRBD2. The V and J ends lost 4 bases and 4 bases, in that order; junction bases with no gene match: 10. The CDR3 is 17 amino acids. Germline V gene data show CDR1 as SGHNT and CDR2 as YYREEE (reference sequence). DNA for the CDR3: TGTGCCAGCAGCGACGGGACTAGCGGGGGTCCTCTTTACGAGCAGTACTTC. Protein: CASSDGTSGGPLYEQYF.

The CDR3 DNA reads TGTGCCAGCAGCTCCACTACAGGGGGCCCTCTTGGCTACACCTTC. Protein: CASSSTTGGPLGYTF. The chain joins TRBV7-2 to TRBJ1-2; 9 bases are a match to TRBD1. V lost 4 bases and J lost 7; bases outside the gene matches: 10. Germline values: CDR1 SGHTA, CDR2 FQGNSA. This CDR3 region has 15 residues.

V and J are TRBV11-2 and TRBJ2-2, with 7 nucleotides matching TRBD2. Per the germline V gene, CDR1 is SGHAT and CDR2 is FQNNGV. The CDR3 runs to 14 residues. V was pared by 2 bases and J by 5 bases, with 2 bases of the junction left unmatched. Here the CDR3 reads CASSLIGGTGELFF. The CDR3 DNA sequence: TGTGCCAGCAGCTTAATCGGGGGGACCGGGGAGCTGTTTTTT.

In this sample, this clone turned up a few times. V and J are TRBV6-6 and TRBJ1-5, with D maybe TRBD1 (5 bases). Germline-derived CDR1 and CDR2 are MNHNY and SVGAGI (reference sequence). The CDR3 has 13 amino acids. The V gene lost 4 bases and the J gene lost 7 bases, with 11 bases spanning the gap. Written as DNA, the CDR3 is TGTGCCAGCAGTTCAAGCGGGGGACAGCCCCAGCATTTT. Its translation is CASSSSGGQPQHF.

V usage is TRBV7-2 and J usage is TRBJ2-5, with a tentative D call TRBD2 (6 bases). CDR1 is SGHTA, CDR2 FQGNSA, per germline. V lost 5 bases and J 5 bases, leaving 15 bases between the germline ends. The CDR3 runs 14 residues. The CDR3 region is CASSQPGRPETQYF. The CDR3 DNA is TGTGCCAGCAGCCAACCCGGGAGACCTGAGACCCAGTACTTC.

J is TRBJ2-7 and V is TRBV5-8; 8 bases are a match to TRBD2. The V gene's germline CDR1 is SGHTS and CDR2 YDEGEE. This CDR3 is built from 13 residues. V lost 4 bases, J lost 3 bases, and 3 bases stayed unmatched. DNA of the CDR3: TGTGCCAGCAGCGCCGGGGGGGACTACGAGCAGTACTTC. It is translated as CASSAGGDYEQYF.

This clone is large in the sample. The CDR3 loop is CASRDTGSSYEQYF. In nucleotides, the CDR3 is TGTGCCAGCAGAGATACAGGGTCGTCCTACGAGCAGTACTTC. V and J are TRBV7-9 and TRBJ2-7; weak D call: TRBD1 (6 bases). The germline V gene has CDR1 SEHNR and CDR2 FQNEAQ (reference sequence). The CDR3 spans 14 residues. The V end lost 6 bases, the J end lost 1 base, and 13 bases lay between the germline ends.

The CDR3 nucleotides read TGTGCCAGCAGCTTAGCGGCCGGGAGTGAGCAGTACTTC. Residues: CASSLAAGSEQYF. The chain employs TRBV7-5 and TRBJ2-7; TRBD2 reflects the table's D call only, with no check against the DNA. TRBV7-5 is labeled a pseudogene. The CDR3 is 13 amino acids.

The chain couples TRBV5-6 to TRBJ1-1; 7 bases match TRBD1. Germline V CDR1 and CDR2: SGHDT, YYEEEE. The CDR3 has 15 amino acids. V lost 4 bases, J lost 0 bases, and 6 bases stayed unmatched. Here the CDR3 DNA reads TGTGCCAGCAGCGAATTGGGACAGATGAACACTGAAGCTTTCTTT. Protein: CASSELGQMNTEAFF.

The chain employs TRBV15 and TRBJ2-2; TRBD1 might be the D (6 bases). CDR3 length equals 16 residues. Germline-derived CDR1 and CDR2 are LNHNV and YYDKDF (reference sequence). V was clipped by 3 bases and J by 6 bases, with 17 bases between them. The CDR3 loop is CATSSDFRGPPGELFF. As DNA, the CDR3 is TGTGCCACCAGCAGCGATTTCAGGGGCCCGCCCGGGGAGCTGTTTTTT.

In this sample, this clone turned up a few times. The chain recombines TRBV7-9 with TRBJ2-1, with 7 bases that match TRBD1. The CDR3 has 16 residues. Germline CDR1 SEHNR, CDR2 FQNEAQ (reference sequence). V was clipped by 5 bases and J by 4 bases; unmatched bases: 11. The CDR3 coding sequence is TGTGCCAGCAGCCCGACCGGGACAGACCGTTACAATGAGCAGTTCTTC. Protein product: CASSPTGTDRYNEQFF.

This clone was found a few times. The chain uses TRBV6-4 and TRBJ2-7; 9 nucleotides agree with TRBD1. Germline loops: CDR1 MRHNA, CDR2 SNTAGT. The CDR3 extends over 14 amino acids. With 4 bases clipped from V and 4 bases from J, the junction kept 5 bases outside the gene matches. The CDR3: CASSGRDRVYEQYF. For the CDR3, the DNA is TGTGCCAGCAGTGGCCGGGACAGGGTTTACGAGCAGTACTTC.

This clone was found a few times. The V call is TRBV28, the J call TRBJ1-5; a possible D gene is TRBD1 (6 bases). Germline V gene sequence: CDR1 MDHEN, CDR2 SYDVKM. This CDR3 has 14 residues. The V and J ends lost 5 bases and 3 bases respectively, with 11 bases between them. The CDR3 is CASSPRQVNQPQHF. The CDR3 coding sequence is TGTGCCAGCAGTCCGCGACAGGTCAATCAGCCCCAGCATTTT.

This clone was found once. This rearrangement joins TRBV7-9 to TRBJ1-1; 9 bases are shared with TRBD1. This CDR3 region has 16 residues. Unmatched junction bases numbered 4, after V lost 1 base and J lost 1 base. Germline CDR1 SEHNR, CDR2 FQNEAQ (reference sequence). The CDR3 coding sequence is TGTGCCAGCAGCTTAGAGCCGGGACAGGGGAACACTGAAGCTTTCTTT. As protein: CASSLEPGQGNTEAFF.

The J gene is TRBJ2-2, the V gene TRBV5-4; 9 bases match TRBD1. Per germline, CDR1 SGHNT and CDR2 YYREEE (reference sequence). This CDR3 is built from 17 residues. The ends lost 3 bases at V and 1 base at J; junction bases unmatched: 7. CDR3 sequence (DNA): TGTGCCAGCAGCTCCCCCGGGACAGGGCTGAACACCGGGGAGCTGTTTTTT. Its protein is CASSSPGTGLNTGELFF.

The rearrangement joins TRBV5-6 to TRBJ1-6; 7 bases agree with TRBD1. The CDR3 loop spans 15 amino acids. From germline, CDR1 is SGHDT and CDR2 YYEEEE. V lost 0 bases, J lost 6 bases, and 3 bases stayed unmatched. The CDR3 DNA is TGTGCCAGCAGCTTGGAGGCAGGGGGTAATTCACCCCTCCACTTT. Its translation is CASSLEAGGNSPLHF.